Described below is a single T cell receptor (beta chain) sequence and its context. Which antigen it targets is not known. No quality values exist for individual bases; no much larger clone is one base distant. The source of the sample is a study of cytomegalovirus exposure and HLA in healthy donors listed by TCRdb under 2017. With respect to the entire study: An earlier analysis of under 600 of the donors reported about 250 Gb of sequence data and some 120 million unique TCR beta sequences from 190 million or so T cells. In a later genetic analysis, genome-wide SNP genotypes for about 65% of the 666 donors were used, and that subset was treated as a discovery cohort. High-throughput TCR immunosequencing, statistical association of individual TCRs with disease status, and machine learning were combined to predict cytomegalovirus infection status. In the later analysis, no new phenotypic data were used to find candidate immune exposures; instead, reliance was placed on TCR beta sequences and their occurrence across donors. Among roughly 400 genotyped donors of the cohort, an average of around 250,000 unique TCR beta nucleotide sequences was sequenced per donor, of which about 18% were non-productive. Of the roughly 430 genotyped donors, roughly 80% fell in the genetic ancestry cluster associated with self-reported Caucasian donors. Five DR-DQ haplotypes were treated as single units for association and clustering because of strong linkage in the cohort. The study aimed to test whether cataloging public T cell receptors could reveal signatures of past pathogen exposure. To decide whether each TCR beta V gene segment behaved as functional or pseudogenic, an earlier analysis of nearly 600 of the donors relied on high-throughput TCR beta sequencing. Using immunosequencing, the study profiled T cell repertoires from around 670 subjects and related those repertoires to cytomegalovirus serostatus. A later analysis re-analyzed previously published TCR beta repertoires from 666 donors and added high-resolution HLA genotyping to study TCR occurrence patterns. Alongside the repertoire data, information on donor age, sex, ethnicity and CMV serostatus was compiled. A separate validation cohort of roughly 110 different subjects was used in addition to the approximately 700-subject first cohort. All discovery cohort repertoires had been generated using a single sequencing platform. Both class I and class II loci were covered by HLA typing, at four-digit resolution. Roughly 300 gigabases of sequencing data and tens of millions of unique TCR sequences made up an early release that covered approximately 650 HLA-typed donors. Typing coverage varied by locus: roughly 629-640 donors for A, B, C, DRB1 and DQB1; around 560 for DQA1; nearly 610 for DPA1; more than 450 for DPB1.

Study-level results and caveats: According to a later analysis, most CMV-associated TCR beta chains appeared to be HLA-restricted, and the HLA associations seemed to be driven largely by CMV exposure. A later analysis found that HLA-associated TCR beta chains were more clonally expanded and had lower generation probabilities than equally common non-associated chains. In a later analysis, several top co-occurrence clusters were reported to appear linked to parvovirus B19, influenza, CMV and Epstein-Barr virus. In this cohort, only TCR beta chains were sequenced, and detectable features were limited by the absence of alpha or paired-chain data. The study listed 170 or so TCR beta chains as associated with cytomegalovirus. While some public TCRs were present in many individuals, most TCR sequences turned up only very rarely across donors. According to a later analysis, TCR association rates differed among HLA loci, with DRB1 alleles showing the most associated TCRs and HLA-C alleles showing the fewest. In a later genetic analysis, fewer N-insertions in productive TCRs were reported among donors in an Asian-associated ancestry cluster than the roughly 670-donor mean. Linkage disequilibrium might explain the correlated functional status among segregating V segments, but an unknown experimental factor could not be excluded. Because HLA typing was unavailable for some donors at each locus, only the typed subset was used in association tests. Some IMGT-functional V segments, including TRBV6-2 and TRBV6-3, could not be distinguished by the 87-base-pair reads and were therefore excluded. A cluster of highly shared sequence variants was judged likely to represent a technical artifact of the sequencing pipeline. Because counts were too low, about 17 rarely observed V segments, including chromosome 9 orphons, were excluded from the earlier analysis of some 540 of the donors. A later genetic analysis associated a missense DCLRE1C variant with V-gene and J-gene trimming of TCR beta chains, and an independent cohort replicated the association. CMV serostatus was the only immune exposure information available for the cohort. The presence/absence analyses assumed that sequencing depth was roughly uniform across donors, and that assumption may not be true. In both the original and validation cohorts, the classifier was reported to diagnose cytomegalovirus status with high specificity and sensitivity. A further reported finding was that TCR beta sequences accurately predicted the HLA-A and HLA-B alleles for most subjects in the first cohort. A few of the identified cytomegalovirus-associated TCR beta chains were confirmed in vitro to be specific for cytomegalovirus antigens. According to the authors, the approach could potentially be generalized to other disease states and immunological phenotypes. At a false discovery rate of 0.05, a later analysis linked approximately 18,000 TCR beta sequences to specific HLA alleles. Assigning TCR associations to individual alleles was difficult when HLA alleles, especially DR and DQ, strongly co-occurred. In an earlier analysis of approximately 600 of the donors, most TCR beta V segments were observed in productive rearrangements about 90% or about 30% of the time, broadly matching IMGT annotations.

Relative to germline, V is missing 5 bases and J is missing 1 base, with 1 base of the junction outside any gene match. Including cysteine and phenylalanine, the CDR3 has 15 amino acids. Only CDR3 DNA is held: 45 bases, read in frame from base 1. Per the germline V gene (reference sequence), MNHNY is the CDR1 and SVGAGI is the CDR2. The library came from the immunoSEQ multiplex PCR assay. For the multiplex PCR, a mixture combining 60 forward primers for TCR Vbeta segments and 13 reverse primers for TCR Jbeta segments was used. Amplification of the CDR3 region of rearranged TCR beta genes was performed with a multiplex PCR assay on genomic DNA. The amplified TCR beta libraries were sequenced on the Illumina HiSeq System as 87-base-pair reads. The published analysis was carried out like this. In a later analysis, about 80 million unique TCR beta chains were counted across the approximately 640 repertoires, and around 11 million of these chains were shared by at least two donors. To remove PCR and sequencing errors, raw reads were error-corrected and collapsed into unique sequences using a nearest-neighbor algorithm that merged closely related sequences. Alignment of CDR3 sequences to IMGT reference sequences was used to assign V, D and J gene segments. Each retained sequence needed at least a six-nucleotide match to both a V gene segment and a J gene segment. A rearrangement was called productive if the CDR3 had no stop codons and remained in frame with V and J, and every other rearrangement was called non-productive. Following IMGT convention, CDR3 was defined as the stretch from the second conserved V-encoded cysteine up to the conserved J-encoded phenylalanine. The earlier analysis of around 640 of the donors excluded sequences that lacked an unambiguous match to a single V gene segment. In an earlier analysis of a few hundred of the donors, V segments were called functional above 56.7% productive rearrangements and were called segregating when the between-donor standard deviation exceeded 5%. To diagnose cytomegalovirus status from the catalog of TCR beta chain sequences, a statistical classification framework was built. In a later analysis, V and J genes were assigned by comparing TCR nucleotide sequences against IMGT/GENE-DB human TR gene sequences. The TCRdist pipeline was used in a later analysis to assign CDR3 sequences and most-parsimonious VDJ recombination scenarios. In a later analysis, each TCR beta chain was defined by its CDR3 amino acid sequence together with its V-gene family, and reads without a unique V-gene family were excluded. To address suspected cross-contamination and a sequencing artifact, a later analysis removed some 620 highly shared, low-generation-probability nucleotide sequences. A later analysis calculated a clonal expansion index for each public chain from normalized within-repertoire ranks of inferred template counts. In a later analysis, generation probabilities were computed using a VDJ recombination model fitted to out-of-frame rearrangements, and the results were checked against IGoR. In a later analysis, TCR-TCR, TCR-HLA and TCR-CMV co-occurrence was scored with hypergeometric tests, and a repertoire-size bias correction was applied to TCR pairs. In a later analysis, false discovery rates were estimated by permuting HLA or CMV assignments 20 times. In a later analysis, co-occurring TCRs were grouped using DBSCAN, and TCRdist sequence similarity was added for clustering within HLA-allele-positive subsets. Repertoires with fewer than 30,000 or more than 120,000 public chains were left out of co-occurrence clustering, as were roughly five repertoires with anomalous nucleotide sharing. Sourced from immuneACCESS, this table was stored by TCRdb with only in-frame sequences that have V and J called. A share of the clones is absent; for the studies checked, an unresolved V gene accounts for under half, and the remainder has no known explanation. V, J and clone size were drawn from that table, and D and trimming were deduced from the DNA. In all, the sample holds approximately 110,000 clones, and approximately 72% of those were seen once. The ten most abundant clones make up 1.3% of the sample.

The cohort comprised fewer than 700 healthy bone marrow donors. Cohort members were all nominally healthy when sampled, although unrecorded immune exposures were likely present. The donor was CMV seronegative and belonged to the group of over 350 seronegative cohort members. Each donor provided a peripheral blood sample, and peripheral blood mononuclear cells were used for TCR beta sequencing. The Qiagen DNeasy Blood Extraction Kit was used to extract genomic DNA from the blood cell samples. The receptor chain draws on TRBV6-6 and TRBJ2-3; 12 central bases correspond to TRBD2. The sequenced sample was PBMCs. The sequence was obtained from a man aged 25 to 40 in good health and CMV-seronegative. The CDR3 protein sequence reads: CASSRTSGGTDTQYF. In nucleotides, the sequence is TGTGCCAGCAGTCGGACTAGCGGGGGCACAGATACGCAGTATTTT.